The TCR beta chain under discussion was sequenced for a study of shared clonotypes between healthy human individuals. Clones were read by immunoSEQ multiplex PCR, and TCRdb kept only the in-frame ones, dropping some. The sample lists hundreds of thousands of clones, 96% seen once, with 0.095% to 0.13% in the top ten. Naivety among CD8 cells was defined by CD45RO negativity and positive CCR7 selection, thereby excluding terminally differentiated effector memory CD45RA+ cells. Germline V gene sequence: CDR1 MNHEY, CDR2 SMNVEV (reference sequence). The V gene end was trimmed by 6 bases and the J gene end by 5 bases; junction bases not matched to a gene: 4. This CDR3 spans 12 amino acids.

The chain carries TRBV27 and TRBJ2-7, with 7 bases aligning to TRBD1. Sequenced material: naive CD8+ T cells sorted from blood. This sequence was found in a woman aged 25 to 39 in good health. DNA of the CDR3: TGTGCCAGCAGGTCAACAGGGGACGAGCAGTACTTC. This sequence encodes CASRSTGDEQYF.